This is a list of T cell receptor beta chains from one sample in a study of blood T cell repertoires in COVID-19. Sequenced by immunoSEQ multiplex PCR; TCRdb stores in-frame clones only, minus some. Among roughly 45,000 clones, approximately 95% were seen once, and the ten largest hold around 1%. The sample taken for sequencing was peripheral blood. All receptors come from a man aged 60 to 75 with COVID-19, enrolled during active disease. Each CDR3 is given with its conserved first and last residue. Each record gives: J gene, V gene, CDR3 protein.

j_call: TRBJ2-7; v_call: TRBV27; cdr3_aa: CASSPWASGRTEQYF
j_call: TRBJ2-7; v_call: TRBV28; cdr3_aa: CASSIQVSYEQYF
j_call: TRBJ1-5; v_call: TRBV5-8; cdr3_aa: CASSLYRDGQPQHF
j_call: TRBJ1-2; v_call: TRBV7-3; cdr3_aa: CASSLGPPGGAGYTF
j_call: TRBJ2-1; v_call: TRBV9; cdr3_aa: CASSVGPPSGGGNEQFF
j_call: TRBJ2-7; v_call: TRBV2; cdr3_aa: CASTARDRHYEQYF
j_call: TRBJ2-1; v_call: TRBV7-3; cdr3_aa: CASSLGGTSGRVEQFF
j_call: TRBJ1-2; v_call: TRBV6-1; cdr3_aa: CASSEAGLYGYTF
j_call: TRBJ2-5; v_call: TRBV5-6; cdr3_aa: CASSVQGNLQETQYF
j_call: TRBJ2-3; v_call: TRBV6-5; cdr3_aa: CASSFQAGSTDTQYF
j_call: TRBJ2-1; v_call: TRBV7-3; cdr3_aa: CASSSREREGYLNEQFF
j_call: TRBJ1-2; v_call: TRBV12-3/TRBV12-4; cdr3_aa: CASSTGGYGYTF
j_call: TRBJ1-5; v_call: TRBV6-1; cdr3_aa: CASSEGQTLNQPQHF
j_call: TRBJ1-1; v_call: TRBV4-3; cdr3_aa: CASSQDDRYNTEAFF
j_call: TRBJ2-1; v_call: TRBV9; cdr3_aa: CASSVTASSGRLYNEQFF
j_call: TRBJ1-2; v_call: TRBV6-5; cdr3_aa: CASSYAGATNYGYTF